The T cell receptor (beta chain) described here comes from a study of T-cell memory formation after mild COVID-19. Study findings and constraints: Contracting CD4+ clones lay largely in CM and EM, with CD8+ ones residing in EMRA.

The CDR3 length is 15 residues. With 3 bases removed from V and 5 bases from J, the gap between germline ends came to 14 bases. One entry per CDR3 protein, called by TCRdb with MiXCR from the 5' RACE reads. The repertoire holds about 50,000 distinct CDR3 sequences, more than 10% seen once, with approximately 23% in the top ten. For this clonotype: What it recognizes is unknown.

The clonotype comes from a man between 18 and 35 years old who had mild COVID-19 (a few samples of this study predate the infection). Cell type and time point are not known. The sequenced sample consisted of PBMCs or a T cell subset sorted from them (not recorded which). This chain links TRBV12-3 or TRBV12-4 with TRBJ2-1; D remains unclear. The CDR3 region has the DNA TGTGCCAGCAGTTTTTATCGCACCCGGGACAATGAGCAGTTCTTC. Translating it yields CASSFYRTRDNEQFF.